The 18 T cell receptor beta chains below all came from one sample that was sequenced in a study of cytomegalovirus exposure and HLA in healthy donors. Amplification used 60 Vbeta primers and 13 Jbeta primers. Some clones are missing from TCRdb's copy, which holds only in-frame ones; the method was immunoSEQ multiplex PCR. The sample lists about 85,000 clones, more than 60% occurring once. Sequencing was carried out using PBMCs. These receptors originate from a boy between 10 and 17 years old in good health and CMV-seronegative.

The chain uses TRBV10-3 and TRBJ2-1; D is possibly TRBD2 (6 bases). V lost 8 bases and J 7 bases, leaving 15 bases between the germline ends. CDR3 length: 13 amino acids. Germline CDR1 reads ENHRY; CDR2 reads SYGVKD. Written as DNA, the CDR3 is TGTGCCATCCGGGACTGGACCGGGAATGAGCAGTTCTTC. Its translation is CAIRDWTGNEQFF.

A few counts support this clone. The chain recombines TRBV6-5 with TRBJ1-4; the D gene is possibly TRBD1 (6 bases). Trimming cost V 5 bases and J 6 bases, with 13 bases left between them. Germline V gene sequence: CDR1 MNHEY, CDR2 SVGAGI. The CDR3 has 14 amino acids. CDR3 bases: TGTGCCAGCAGTCCTGGGGGCAGTTATGAAAAACTGTTTTTT. The encoded protein is CASSPGGSYEKLFF.

The chain employs TRBV4-1 and TRBJ1-3; 7 positions agree with TRBD1. Germline V gives CDR1 MGHRA, CDR2 YSYEKL. The CDR3 consists of 17 residues. Trimming cost V 4 bases and J 8 bases; bases outside gene matches: 17. The CDR3 here is CASSRDQTGTMKDTIYF. The CDR3 region has the DNA TGCGCCAGCAGCCGTGACCAGACAGGGACAATGAAAGACACCATATATTTT.

The chain uses TRBV4-1 and TRBJ1-1, with 10 positions matching TRBD1. V trimming: 6 bases; J trimming: 6 bases; junction bases outside the gene matches: 16. The CDR3 is 17 amino acids. The V gene's germline CDR1 is MGHRA and CDR2 YSYEKL. CDR3 bases: TGCGCCAGCAGACACCGGGACAGGGGAAGTAATATCGCTGAAGCTTTCTTT. It is translated as CASRHRDRGSNIAEAFF.

V is TRBV25-1 and J is TRBJ1-4; D is perhaps TRBD1 (5 bases). The germline V gene encodes CDR1 MGHDK and CDR2 SYGVNS. Deletions cut 3 bases from V and 4 bases from J, with 12 bases between. The CDR3 sequence is 15 residues long. The CDR3 nucleotides are TGTGCCAGCAGTGAGTTTCGGGGGGTTAATGAAAAACTGTTTTTT. It is translated as CASSEFRGVNEKLFF.

This chain links TRBV29-1 with TRBJ1-1; maybe TRBD1 (6 bases). There are 13 residues in the CDR3. V was trimmed by 7 bases and J by 4 bases, leaving 16 bases between them. CDR1 is SQVTM and CDR2 is ANQGSEA in the germline V gene. The CDR3: CSGEGGLGTEAFF. The CDR3, as DNA: TGCAGCGGGGAGGGGGGGCTAGGCACTGAAGCTTTCTTT.

The genes are TRBV29-1 and TRBJ2-1, with 9 nucleotides matching TRBD2. This CDR3 has 14 amino acids. J lost 6 bases, V lost 7 bases, and 10 bases had no gene match. The V gene's germline CDR1 is SQVTM and CDR2 ANQGSEA. CDR3 in amino acids: CSGIGTSMSNEQFF. CDR3 DNA sequence: TGCAGCGGAATCGGGACTAGCATGTCCAATGAGCAGTTCTTC.

This clone was counted a few times. V gene TRBV4-1 combines with J gene TRBJ2-2; D gene unclear. Germline assignment: CDR1 MGHRA and CDR2 YSYEKL. The CDR3 loop spans 13 amino acids. Deletions cut 8 bases from V and 0 bases from J, with 7 bases between. The CDR3 DNA sequence: TGCGCCAGCTCCCCTACGAACACCGGGGAGCTGTTTTTT. Translated, it gives CASSPTNTGELFF.

J is TRBJ2-1 and V is TRBV6-4; 10 bases are a match to TRBD2. The J segment lost 4 bases and the V segment lost 3 bases, leaving 6 bases of the junction unmatched. The CDR3 consists of 16 residues. CDR1 MRHNA and CDR2 SNTAGT come from the germline V gene. The chain's CDR3 is CASSELAGSRYNEQFF. In nucleotides, the CDR3 is TGTGCCAGCAGTGAACTAGCGGGGAGCCGGTACAATGAGCAGTTCTTC.

The chain couples TRBV28 to TRBJ2-2, with TRBD2 identical over 11 bases. The CDR3 extends over 19 amino acids. CDR1 MDHEN and CDR2 SYDVKM come from the germline V gene. V dropped 4 bases and J dropped 4; count of bases not matched to a gene: 14. CDR3 in amino acids: CASSYTSGRAKVGTGELFF. CDR3 DNA sequence: TGTGCCAGCAGTTATACTAGCGGGAGAGCAAAAGTTGGCACCGGGGAGCTGTTTTTT.

The CDR3 loop is CASSGVGLASNTGELFF. CDR3 coding DNA: TGTGCCAGCAGCGGGGTTGGACTAGCCTCGAACACCGGGGAGCTGTTTTTT. This chain uses TRBV5-4 with TRBJ2-2; TRBD2 matches at 8 bases. The trim removed 4 bases at V and 0 bases at J, leaving 8 bases unmatched. The CDR3 extends over 17 amino acids. From germline, CDR1 is SGHNT and CDR2 YYREEE (reference sequence).

This clone has a handful of counts. This chain connects TRBV5-6 to TRBJ1-4; no clear D. Germline lookup yields CDR1 SGHDT and CDR2 YYEEEE. The CDR3 covers 14 residues. Trimming stripped 1 base from V and 7 bases from J, with 11 bases between. The CDR3 reads CASSLHGLLEKLFF. CDR3 nucleotide sequence: TGTGCCAGCAGCTTGCATGGGCTTCTTGAAAAACTGTTTTTT.

This clone was counted between two and nine times. The rearrangement uses TRBV29-1 and TRBJ2-7; D remains unclear. The CDR3 consists of 11 residues. Trimming took 4 bases from V and 2 from J, leaving 6 bases between them. The germline V gene has CDR1 SQVTM and CDR2 ANQGSEA. Here the CDR3 DNA reads TGCAGCGTTGTGTTAACCTACGAGCAGTACTTC. Translating it yields CSVVLTYEQYF.

The rearrangement links TRBV4-1 to TRBJ1-1; TRBD1 is a possible D gene (5 bases). Germline V gives CDR1 MGHRA, CDR2 YSYEKL. CDR3 size: 15 residues. Trimming shortened V by 1 base and J by 3 bases, and 12 bases separated the two germline ends. DNA for the CDR3: TGCGCCAGCAGCCAAGCCCCAGACAGTCACACTGAAGCTTTCTTT. Amino acid sequence: CASSQAPDSHTEAFF.

This clone has a single count. The V call is TRBV6-5, the J call TRBJ2-5, with TRBD2 identical over 11 bases. CDR1 is MNHEY, CDR2 SVGAGI, per germline. The CDR3 totals 14 residues. V lost 8 bases, J lost 2 bases, and 4 bases stayed unmatched. The CDR3 DNA follows: TGTGCCAGCGGGGGACTAGCGGTACAAGAGACCCAGTACTTC. Translation: CASGGLAVQETQYF.

The gene calls are TRBV11-2 and TRBJ2-7, with D perhaps matching TRBD2 (6 bases). This CDR3 has 16 residues. Germline V gene lookup returns CDR1 SGHAT and CDR2 FQNNGV. Trimming removed 1 base from V and 5 bases from J, with 18 bases in between. CDR3 residues: CASSLARGKILHEQYF. CDR3 sequence (DNA): TGTGCCAGCAGCTTAGCCCGCGGGAAGATATTACACGAGCAGTACTTC. The whole variable domain, filled in from reference TRBV11-2 and TRBJ2-7, reads EAGVAQSPRYKIIEKRQSVAFWCNPISGHATLYWYQQILGQGPKLLIQFQNNGVVDDSQLPKDRFSAERLKGVDSTLKIQPAKLEDSAVYLCASSLARGKILHEQYFGPGTRLTVT.

The V gene is TRBV11-2, the J gene TRBJ2-1; D not resolved. V was shortened by 1 base and J by 0 bases, with 7 bases between the two germline ends. The V gene's germline CDR1 is SGHAT and CDR2 FQNNGV. The CDR3 is 15 residues long. CDR3 sequence: CASSLAPNSYNEQFF. The CDR3 coding sequence is TGTGCCAGCAGCTTAGCCCCCAACTCCTACAATGAGCAGTTCTTC. Variable domain in full (rest from reference TRBV11-2 and TRBJ2-1): EAGVAQSPRYKIIEKRQSVAFWCNPISGHATLYWYQQILGQGPKLLIQFQNNGVVDDSQLPKDRFSAERLKGVDSTLKIQPAKLEDSAVYLCASSLAPNSYNEQFFGPGTRLTVL.

This clone was seen just once. CDR3 nucleotide sequence: TGTGCCTGGAAGACAGGCTATGGCTACACCTTC. It specifies CAWKTGYGYTF. This sequence joins TRBV30 and TRBJ1-2; D may be TRBD1 (6 bases). The CDR3 has 11 amino acids. V lost 4 bases and J lost 4, with 7 bases in between. Germline CDR1 is GTSNPN and CDR2 is SVGIG (reference sequence).